Listed here is a single TCR beta chain. The antigen is unknown. The method was immunoSEQ multiplex PCR; TCRdb's version includes in-frame clones alone and lacks a portion of them. This table has about 100,000 clones, roughly 87% appearing once. This record comes from a study of graft-versus-host responses after intestinal transplantation. Study-level background: Recipients were all induced with anti-thymocyte globulin, then given tacrolimus and steroids for approximately 3 years. Study-wide results and caveats: GvH clonotypes were identified within recipient marrow, with a subset emerging first in ileum or blood. Early post-transplant HvG declines showed an association with peak circulating GvH clone levels.

The junction had 8 bases not matched to a gene; V was cut back by 0 bases and J by 6 bases. Germline CDR1 MGHRA, CDR2 YSYEKL. The CDR3 sequence is 16 residues long. This TCR came from a human donor who was the organ donor for an intestinal transplant. Sequenced material: unstimulated CD4+ T cells sorted from spleen or lymph node cells, taken before transplant. The chain has TRBV4-1 and TRBJ2-4; TRBD1 matches 7 bases. CDR3 sequence reads: CASSQEPGGMGNIQYF. The CDR3 DNA sequence: TGCGCCAGCAGCCAAGAGCCAGGGGGTATGGGAAACATTCAGTACTTC.